This T cell receptor beta chain was observed in a study of T cell responses to AZD1222 COVID-19 vaccine. Findings and caveats of the study: Spike-specific TCR breadth and depth rose after two AZD1222 doses. At study baseline, merely a handful of AZD1222 recipients were seropositive. Nearly half of the spike-specific TCRs reportedly recognize variant regions that carry no mutations.

In the case of this clone: Its antigen is undetermined.

Pooling was applied to second doses at about 4 or about 12 weeks. The repertoire was sequenced with immunoSEQ multiplex PCR; TCRdb's copy has only in-frame clones and lacks some. Among 70,000 to 95,000 clones listed, 85% to 95% were seen once. Germline V CDR1 and CDR2: SEHNR, FQNEAQ (reference sequence). The CDR3 has 14 amino acids. This receptor was identified in an adult who received the AZD1222 COVID-19 vaccine. The chain combines TRBV7-9 with TRBJ2-1; 9 nucleotides match TRBD2. Sequences were derived from peripheral blood, sampled 28 days after the second AZD1222 dose. As DNA, the CDR3 is TGTGCTCTCCGGGGAGCGGGAGGCAAGAATGAGCAGTTCTTC. Amino acid sequence: CALRGAGGKNEQFF.